This T cell receptor (beta chain) was sequenced in a study of blood T cell repertoires in COVID-19. About the research overall: Collection of acute and convalescent COVID-19 samples took place in the United States, Italy and Spain. Nucleic acid was either cDNA or gDNA, and it came from T cells, B-cell-depleted T cells, or PBMCs.

Sequencing was performed with immunoSEQ multiplex PCR; in TCRdb, only in-frame clones are kept and a portion is missing. The table includes fewer than 650,000 clones, about 89% detected once. This clone was counted only a few times. The V gene's germline CDR1 is SNHLY and CDR2 FYNNEI. The CDR3 covers 15 residues. Between the trimmed V and J ends, which lost 4 bases and 5 bases, there was a span of 14 bases. The Seattle site enrolled patients during active infection and followed them longitudinally. The specimen was peripheral blood. This chain uses TRBV2 with TRBJ2-2; the D gene is possibly TRBD1 (6 bases). The origin of this receptor is a woman aged 45-65 years with COVID-19, enrolled during active disease. The DNA for the CDR3 is TGTGCCAGCAGTGTCGCGCAGGGGTCGACCGGGGAGCTGTTTTTT. This translates into CASSVAQGSTGELFF.